This is a list of T cell receptor beta chains from one sample in a study of blood T cell repertoires in COVID-19. The table came from immunoSEQ multiplex PCR; TCRdb's copy has only in-frame clones and leaves some out. Among about 68,000 clones listed, nearly 80% were seen once. Input material: peripheral blood. These TCRs come from an older woman with acute or convalescent COVID-19. Each CDR3 is given with its conserved first and last residue. The order of the fields is D gene, J gene, clone size, V gene, CDR3 DNA, CDR3 protein. A D gene is named only where the DNA matches it firmly. Part of the rows lack a size; the others show once, few, many or a class for expanded clones.

>TRBD1|TRBJ1-2|.|TRBV3-1/TRBV3-2
TGTGCCAGCAGCCAAGGACAGGGTTCTGGCTACACCTTC
CASSQGQGSGYTF
>TRBD2|TRBJ2-2|once|TRBV7-8
TGTGCCAGCAGCCCCACTCGTACCGGGGGGGCCGGATTTTTT
CASSPTRTGGAGFF
>TRBD2|TRBJ2-7|.|TRBV5-1
TGCGCCAGCAGCACGGGAGGGGCCCAGTATTACGAGCAGTACTTC
CASSTGGAQYYEQYF
>.|TRBJ2-7|.|TRBV30
TGTGCCTGGGAGAACCGGGACAAAGCCTACGAGCAGTACTTC
CAWENRDKAYEQYF
>.|TRBJ1-1|.|TRBV7-8
TGTGCCAGCAGCACGGACGCGGGAGGTAACACTGAAGCTTTCTTT
CASSTDAGGNTEAFF
>.|TRBJ2-5|.|TRBV5-4
TGTGCCAGCAGCTTTAGTGGTTCCGGGACCCAGTACTTC
CASSFSGSGTQYF
>.|TRBJ1-1|.|TRBV4-1
TGCGCCAGCAGCCACCCCAAGGGGCAGGCCGGTTCTGAAGCTTTCTTT
CASSHPKGQAGSEAFF
>TRBD1|TRBJ2-1|.|TRBV2
TGTGCCAGCAGTGATGGGGGACAGACTGTGCAGTTCTTC
CASSDGGQTVQFF
>.|TRBJ1-2|once|TRBV27
TGTGCCAGCAGTTTCGGCGGGGTAGGGAACTATGGCTACACCTTC
CASSFGGVGNYGYTF
>TRBD1|TRBJ1-2|.|TRBV4-3
TGCGCCAGCAGCCAAGCTGGGACAGCTACCTATGGCTACACCTTC
CASSQAGTATYGYTF
>TRBD1|TRBJ1-1|.|TRBV6-1
TGTGCCAGCAGTGAGACAGGGGGCGGAGGCACTGAAGCTTTCTTT
CASSETGGGGTEAFF
>TRBD1|TRBJ1-2|.|TRBV10-3
TGTGCCATCAGTGGGGGACAGGGAGGCGGCTACACCTTC
CAISGGQGGGYTF
>TRBD1|TRBJ2-2|many|TRBV4-2
TGTGCCAGCAGGGACCACAGGGGGTCGAGGACCGGGGAGCTGTTTTTT
CASRDHRGSRTGELFF
>.|TRBJ1-6|.|TRBV6-2/TRBV6-3
TGTGCCAGCAGCCCGCGGGCAGGGGCGAGAAGCTCCTATAATTCACCCCTCCACTTT
CASSPRAGARSSYNSPLHF
>.|TRBJ1-1|few|TRBV5-1
TGCGCCAGCAGCGGCGACTCCGACCGACAGGAAATGAACACTGAAGCTTTCTTT
CASSGDSDRQEMNTEAFF
>TRBD1|TRBJ1-5|.|TRBV4-3
TGCGCCAGCAGCCAAGATTTCGGGCAGGGGGCCGGGCAGCCCCAGCATTTT
CASSQDFGQGAGQPQHF
>.|TRBJ1-2|.|TRBV9
TGTGCCAGCAGCGTAGAAGGGGGACAACAGGCCGGCTACACCTTC
CASSVEGGQQAGYTF
>.|TRBJ2-2|.|TRBV24-1
TGTGCCACCAGTGGGGGTACCCGCGGGGACACCGGGGAGCTGTTTTTT
CATSGGTRGDTGELFF
>.|TRBJ1-1|few|TRBV28
TGTGCCAGCAGTTTCGTACAGAACACTGAAGCTTTCTTT
CASSFVQNTEAFF
>.|TRBJ2-6|.|TRBV10-3
TGTGCCACGCAGGGTGGTGGGGCCAACGTCCTGACTTTC
CATQGGGANVLTF
>TRBD1|TRBJ2-2|once|TRBV14
TGTGCCAGCAGCCGGGACAGGGGCACCGGGGAGCTGTTTTTT
CASSRDRGTGELFF
>.|TRBJ1-2|once|TRBV18
TGTGCCAGCTCATCCGGCCTCGCTAGTGGCTACACCTTC
CASSSGLASGYTF
>TRBD1|TRBJ2-6|.|TRBV27
TGTGCCAGCAGTTGGGACAGCTCTGGGGCCAACGTCCTGACTTTC
CASSWDSSGANVLTF
>.|TRBJ2-5|few|TRBV21-1
TGTGCCAGCAGCAACCTCCCGGACAGGGGAGAGTACTTC
CASSNLPDRGEYF